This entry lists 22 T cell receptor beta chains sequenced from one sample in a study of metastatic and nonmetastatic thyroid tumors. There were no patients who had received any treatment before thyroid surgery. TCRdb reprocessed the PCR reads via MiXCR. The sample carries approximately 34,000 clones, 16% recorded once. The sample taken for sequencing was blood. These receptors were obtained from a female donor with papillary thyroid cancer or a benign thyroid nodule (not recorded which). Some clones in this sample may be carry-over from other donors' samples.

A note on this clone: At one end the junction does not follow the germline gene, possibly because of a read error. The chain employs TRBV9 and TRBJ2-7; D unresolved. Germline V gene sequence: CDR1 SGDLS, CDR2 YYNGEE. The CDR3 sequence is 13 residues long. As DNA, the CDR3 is TGTGCCAGCATCGTATCCTTGGGCCACGAGCAGTACTTC. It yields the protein CASIVSLGHEQYF.

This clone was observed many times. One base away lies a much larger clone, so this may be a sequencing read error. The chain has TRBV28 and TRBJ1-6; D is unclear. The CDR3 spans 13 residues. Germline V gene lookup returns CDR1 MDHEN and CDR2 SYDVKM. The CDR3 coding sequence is TGTGCCAGCAACCCGGGTTATAAGTCACCCCTCCACTTT. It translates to CASNPGYKSPLHF.

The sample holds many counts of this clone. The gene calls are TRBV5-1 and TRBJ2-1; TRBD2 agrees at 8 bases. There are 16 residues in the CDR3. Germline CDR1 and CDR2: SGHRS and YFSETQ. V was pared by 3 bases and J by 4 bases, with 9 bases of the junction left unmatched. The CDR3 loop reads CASSWPSGSVYNEQFF. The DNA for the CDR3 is TGCGCCAGCAGCTGGCCAAGCGGGAGCGTGTACAATGAGCAGTTCTTC.

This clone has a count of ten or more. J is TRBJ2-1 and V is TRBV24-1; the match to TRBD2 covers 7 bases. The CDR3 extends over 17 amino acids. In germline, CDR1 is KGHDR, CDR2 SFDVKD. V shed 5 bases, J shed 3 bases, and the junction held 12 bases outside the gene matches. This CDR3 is CATSVNRGDANYNEQFF. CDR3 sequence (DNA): TGTGCCACCAGTGTTAACCGGGGGGATGCTAACTACAATGAGCAGTTCTTC.

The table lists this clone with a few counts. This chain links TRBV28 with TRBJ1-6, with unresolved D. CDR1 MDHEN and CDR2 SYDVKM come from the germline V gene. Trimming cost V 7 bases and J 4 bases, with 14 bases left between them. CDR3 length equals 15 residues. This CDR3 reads CASTLLTWYNSPLHF. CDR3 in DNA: TGTGCCAGCACCCTCCTTACATGGTATAATTCACCCCTCCACTTT. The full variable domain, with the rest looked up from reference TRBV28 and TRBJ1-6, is DVKVTQSSRYLVKRTGEKVFLECVQDMDHENMFWYRQDPGLGLRLIYFSYDVKMKEKGDIPEGYSVSREKKERFSLILESASTNQTSMYLCASTLLTWYNSPLHFGNGTRLTVT.

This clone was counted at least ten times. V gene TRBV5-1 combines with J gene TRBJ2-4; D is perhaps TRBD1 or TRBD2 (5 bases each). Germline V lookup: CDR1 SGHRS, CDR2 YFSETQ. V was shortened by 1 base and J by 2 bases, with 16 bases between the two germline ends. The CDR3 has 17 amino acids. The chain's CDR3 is CASSLYPERGSKNIQYF. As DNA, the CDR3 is TGCGCCAGCAGCTTGTATCCGGAGAGGGGTTCCAAAAACATTCAGTACTTC.

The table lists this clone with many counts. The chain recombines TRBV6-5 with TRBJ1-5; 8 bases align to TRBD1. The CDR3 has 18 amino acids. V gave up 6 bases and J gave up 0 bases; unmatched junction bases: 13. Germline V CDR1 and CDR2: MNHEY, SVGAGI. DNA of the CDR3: TGTGCCAGCAGCCGACAGGGGAAGGATAGCGATAGCAATCAGCCCCAGCATTTT. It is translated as CASSRQGKDSDSNQPQHF.

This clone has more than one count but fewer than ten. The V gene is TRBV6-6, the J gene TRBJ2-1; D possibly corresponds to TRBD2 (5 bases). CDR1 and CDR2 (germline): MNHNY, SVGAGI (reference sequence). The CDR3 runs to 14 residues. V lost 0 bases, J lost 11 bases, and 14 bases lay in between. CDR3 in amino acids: CASSYSVGVEQQFF. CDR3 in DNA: TGTGCCAGCAGTTACTCTGTCGGGGTTGAGCAGCAGTTCTTC.

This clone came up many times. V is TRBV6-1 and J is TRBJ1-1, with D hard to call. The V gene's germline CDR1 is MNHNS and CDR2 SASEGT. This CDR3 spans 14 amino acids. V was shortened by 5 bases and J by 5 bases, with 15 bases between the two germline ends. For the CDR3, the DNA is TGTGCCAGCAGTACGGAGTTTGGTCGGACTGAAGCTTTCTTT. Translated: CASSTEFGRTEAFF.

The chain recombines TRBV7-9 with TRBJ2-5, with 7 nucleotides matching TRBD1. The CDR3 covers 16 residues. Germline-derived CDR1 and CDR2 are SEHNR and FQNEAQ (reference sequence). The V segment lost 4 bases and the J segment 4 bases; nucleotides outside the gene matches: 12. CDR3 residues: CASSSDRVRILETQYF. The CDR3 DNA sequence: TGTGCCAGCAGCTCTGACAGGGTGCGTATTCTAGAGACCCAGTACTTC.

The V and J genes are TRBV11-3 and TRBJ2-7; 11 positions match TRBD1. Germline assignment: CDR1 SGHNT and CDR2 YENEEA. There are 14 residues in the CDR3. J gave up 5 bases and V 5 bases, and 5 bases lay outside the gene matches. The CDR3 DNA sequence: TGTGCCAGCAGCACCGGACAGGGGGCCCACGAGCAGTACTTC. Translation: CASSTGQGAHEQYF.

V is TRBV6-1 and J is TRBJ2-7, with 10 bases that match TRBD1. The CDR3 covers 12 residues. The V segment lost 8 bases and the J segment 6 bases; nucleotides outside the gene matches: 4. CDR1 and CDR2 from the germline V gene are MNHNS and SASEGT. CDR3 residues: CASGGQGCEQYF. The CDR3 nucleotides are TGTGCCAGCGGGGGACAGGGGTGCGAGCAGTACTTC.

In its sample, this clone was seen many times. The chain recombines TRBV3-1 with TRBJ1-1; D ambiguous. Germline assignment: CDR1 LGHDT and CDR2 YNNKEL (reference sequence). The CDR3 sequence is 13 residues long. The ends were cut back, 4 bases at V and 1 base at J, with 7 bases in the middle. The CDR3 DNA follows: TGTGCCAGCAGCCGACGACAGAACACTGAAGCTTTCTTT. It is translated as CASSRRQNTEAFF. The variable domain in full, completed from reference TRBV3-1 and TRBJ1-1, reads DTAVSQTPKYLVTQMGNDKSIKCEQNLGHDTMYWYKQDSKKFLKIMFSYNNKELIINETVPNRFSPKSPDKAHLNLHINSLELGDSAVYFCASSRRQNTEAFFGQGTRLTVV.

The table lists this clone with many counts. The CDR3 sequence is CASSPGTAPGRTEAFF. For the CDR3, the DNA is TGTGCCAGCTCCCCCGGGACAGCCCCCGGGAGAACTGAAGCTTTCTTT. V is TRBV18 and J is TRBJ1-1; 7 bases line up with TRBD1. V gave up 6 bases and J gave up 5 bases; unmatched junction bases: 15. The CDR3 is 16 amino acids. Germline V lookup: CDR1 KGHSH, CDR2 LQKENI.

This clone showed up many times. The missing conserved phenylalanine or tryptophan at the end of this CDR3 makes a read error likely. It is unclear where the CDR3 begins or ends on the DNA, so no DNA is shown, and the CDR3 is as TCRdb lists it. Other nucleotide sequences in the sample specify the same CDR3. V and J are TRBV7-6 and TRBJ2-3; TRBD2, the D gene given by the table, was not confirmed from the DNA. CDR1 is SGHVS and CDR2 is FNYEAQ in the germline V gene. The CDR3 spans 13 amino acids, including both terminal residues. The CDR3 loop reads CASSSLGGDVGVD.

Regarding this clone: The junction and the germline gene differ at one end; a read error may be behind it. The CDR3 here is CASSSRDSVDRNIRYF. The CDR3 DNA follows: TGTGCCAGCAGTTCCCGGGACAGCGTAGACAGAAACATTCGGTACTTC. The chain is built from TRBV28 and TRBJ2-4, with TRBD1 matching 7 bases. Germline V lookup: CDR1 MDHEN, CDR2 SYDVKM. CDR3 size: 16 residues.

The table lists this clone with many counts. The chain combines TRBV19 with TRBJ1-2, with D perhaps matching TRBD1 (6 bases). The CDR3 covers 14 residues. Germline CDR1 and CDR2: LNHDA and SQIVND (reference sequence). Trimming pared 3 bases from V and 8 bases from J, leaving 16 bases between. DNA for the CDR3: TGTGCCAGTAGTATCTCCGGCAGGGGTAGGGGCTACACCTTC. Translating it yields CASSISGRGRGYTF.

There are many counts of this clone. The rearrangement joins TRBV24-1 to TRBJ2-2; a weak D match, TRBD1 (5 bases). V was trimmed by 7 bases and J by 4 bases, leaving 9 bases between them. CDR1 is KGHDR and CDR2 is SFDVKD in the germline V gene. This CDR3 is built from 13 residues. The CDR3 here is CATSQGPTGELFF. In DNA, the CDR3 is TGTGCCACCAGCCAGGGTCCCACCGGGGAGCTGTTTTTT.

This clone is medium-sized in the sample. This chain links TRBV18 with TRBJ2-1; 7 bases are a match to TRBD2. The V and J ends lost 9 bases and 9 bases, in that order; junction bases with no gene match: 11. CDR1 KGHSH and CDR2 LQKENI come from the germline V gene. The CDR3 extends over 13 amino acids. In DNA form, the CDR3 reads TGTGCCAGTCCCGGGGAGGGCCGTCTTGAGCAGTTCTTC. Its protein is CASPGEGRLEQFF.

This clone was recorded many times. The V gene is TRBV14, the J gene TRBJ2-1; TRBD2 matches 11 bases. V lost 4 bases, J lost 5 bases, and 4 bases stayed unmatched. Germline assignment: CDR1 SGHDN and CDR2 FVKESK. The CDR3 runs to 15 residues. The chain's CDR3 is CASSRTSGSHNEQFF. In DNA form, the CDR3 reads TGTGCCAGCAGCCGAACTAGCGGGAGCCACAATGAGCAGTTCTTC.

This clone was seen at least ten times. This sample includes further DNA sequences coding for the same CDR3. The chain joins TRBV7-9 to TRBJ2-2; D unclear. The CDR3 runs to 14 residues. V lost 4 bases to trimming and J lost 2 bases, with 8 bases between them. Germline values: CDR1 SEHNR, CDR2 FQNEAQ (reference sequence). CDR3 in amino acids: CASSSTDNTGELFF. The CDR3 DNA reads TGTGCCAGCAGCTCTACAGATAACACCGGGGAGCTGTTTTTT.

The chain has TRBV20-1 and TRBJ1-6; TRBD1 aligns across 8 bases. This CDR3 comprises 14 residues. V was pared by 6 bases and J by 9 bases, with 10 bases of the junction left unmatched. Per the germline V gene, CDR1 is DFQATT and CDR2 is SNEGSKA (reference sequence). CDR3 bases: TGCAGTGCAGAGTCCCGGGACAGGTTTTCACCCCTCCACTTT. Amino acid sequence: CSAESRDRFSPLHF.